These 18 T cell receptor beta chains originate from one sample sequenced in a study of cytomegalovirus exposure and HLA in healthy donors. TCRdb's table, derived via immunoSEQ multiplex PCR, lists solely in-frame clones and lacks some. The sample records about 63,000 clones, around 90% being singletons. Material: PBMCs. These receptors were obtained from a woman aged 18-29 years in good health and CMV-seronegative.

For the CDR3, the DNA is TGCGCCAGCAGCTTCCAGGAAGGGAACACTGAAGCTTTCTTT. Its translation is CASSFQEGNTEAFF. The V call is TRBV5-1, the J call TRBJ1-1; D gene uncertain. The CDR3 totals 14 residues. Trimming stripped 2 bases from V and 1 base from J, with 9 bases between. Germline CDR1 and CDR2: SGHRS and YFSETQ.

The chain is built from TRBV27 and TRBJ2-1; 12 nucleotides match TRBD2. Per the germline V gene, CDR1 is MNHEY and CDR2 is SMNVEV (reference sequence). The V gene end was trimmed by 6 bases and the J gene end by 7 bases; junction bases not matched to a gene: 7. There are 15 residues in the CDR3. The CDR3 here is CASSSGLAGLNEQFF. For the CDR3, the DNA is TGTGCCAGCAGCTCTGGACTAGCGGGACTGAATGAGCAGTTCTTC.

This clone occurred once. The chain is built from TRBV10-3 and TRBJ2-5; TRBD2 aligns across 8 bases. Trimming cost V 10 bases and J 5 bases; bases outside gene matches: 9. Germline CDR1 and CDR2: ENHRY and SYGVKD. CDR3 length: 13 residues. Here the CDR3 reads CATCPGGLETQYF. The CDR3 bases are TGTGCCACCTGCCCGGGGGGGCTTGAGACCCAGTACTTC.

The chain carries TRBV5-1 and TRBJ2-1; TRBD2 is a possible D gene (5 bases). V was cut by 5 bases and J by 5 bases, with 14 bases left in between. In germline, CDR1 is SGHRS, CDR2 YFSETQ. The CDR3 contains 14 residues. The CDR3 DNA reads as TGCGCCAGCAGAAGTCCCGGGGTGAACAATGAGCAGTTCTTC. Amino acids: CASRSPGVNNEQFF.

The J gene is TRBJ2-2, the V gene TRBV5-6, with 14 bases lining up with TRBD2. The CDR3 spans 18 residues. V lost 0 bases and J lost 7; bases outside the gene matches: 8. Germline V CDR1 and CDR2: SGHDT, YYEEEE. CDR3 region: CASSLEGLAGVLGGELFF. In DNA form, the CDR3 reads TGTGCCAGCAGCTTGGAGGGACTAGCGGGGGTCCTCGGCGGGGAGCTGTTTTTT. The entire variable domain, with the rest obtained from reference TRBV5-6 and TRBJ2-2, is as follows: DAGVTQSPTHLIKTRGQQVTLRCSPKSGHDTVSWYQQALGQGPQFIFQYYEEEERQRGNFPDRFSGHQFPNYSSELNVNALLLGDSALYLCASSLEGLAGVLGGELFFGEGSRLTVL.

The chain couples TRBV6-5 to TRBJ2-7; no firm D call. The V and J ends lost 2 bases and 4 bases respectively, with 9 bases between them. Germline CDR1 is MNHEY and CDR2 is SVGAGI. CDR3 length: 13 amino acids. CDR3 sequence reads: CASSYGRKYEQYF. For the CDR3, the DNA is TGTGCCAGCAGTTACGGCAGAAAATACGAGCAGTACTTC.

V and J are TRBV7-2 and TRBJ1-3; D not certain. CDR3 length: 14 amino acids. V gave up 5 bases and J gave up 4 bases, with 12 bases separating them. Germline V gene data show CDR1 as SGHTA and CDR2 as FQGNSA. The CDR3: CASSPTLSGNTIYF. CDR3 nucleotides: TGTGCCAGCAGCCCTACCCTATCCGGAAACACCATATATTTT.

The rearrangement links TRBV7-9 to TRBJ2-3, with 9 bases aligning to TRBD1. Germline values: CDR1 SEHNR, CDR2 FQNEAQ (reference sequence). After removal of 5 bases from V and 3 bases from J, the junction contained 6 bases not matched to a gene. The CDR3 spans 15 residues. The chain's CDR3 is CASSHRGLGTDTQYF. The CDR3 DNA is TGTGCCAGCAGCCACAGGGGGCTGGGGACAGATACGCAGTATTTT.

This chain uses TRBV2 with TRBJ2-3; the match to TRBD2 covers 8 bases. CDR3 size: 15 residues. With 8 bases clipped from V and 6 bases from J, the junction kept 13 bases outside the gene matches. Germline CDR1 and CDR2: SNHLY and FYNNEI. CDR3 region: CASSSHSGIGDTQYF. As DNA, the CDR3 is TGTGCCAGCTCCTCCCATAGCGGGATTGGGGATACGCAGTATTTT.

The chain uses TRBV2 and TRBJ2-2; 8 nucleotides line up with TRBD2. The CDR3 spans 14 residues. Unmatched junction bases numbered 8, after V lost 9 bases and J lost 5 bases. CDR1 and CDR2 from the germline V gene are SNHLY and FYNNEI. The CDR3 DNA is TGTGCCAGTTCAGCGGGAGCGGGAACCGGGGAGCTGTTTTTT. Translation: CASSAGAGTGELFF.

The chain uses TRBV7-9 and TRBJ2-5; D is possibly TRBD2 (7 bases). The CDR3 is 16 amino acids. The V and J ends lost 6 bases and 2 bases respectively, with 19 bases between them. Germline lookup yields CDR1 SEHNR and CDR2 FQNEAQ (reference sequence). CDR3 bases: TGTGCCAGCAGTCAAGGAGGGGGGGCCAGGCAAGAGACCCAGTACTTC. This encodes CASSQGGGARQETQYF.

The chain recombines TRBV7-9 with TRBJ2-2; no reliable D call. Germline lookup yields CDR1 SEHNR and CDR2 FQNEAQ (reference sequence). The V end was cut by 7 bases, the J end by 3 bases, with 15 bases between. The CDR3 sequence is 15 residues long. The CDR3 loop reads CASIRGGGYTGELFF. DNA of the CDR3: TGTGCCAGCATCCGAGGCGGCGGATACACCGGGGAGCTGTTTTTT.

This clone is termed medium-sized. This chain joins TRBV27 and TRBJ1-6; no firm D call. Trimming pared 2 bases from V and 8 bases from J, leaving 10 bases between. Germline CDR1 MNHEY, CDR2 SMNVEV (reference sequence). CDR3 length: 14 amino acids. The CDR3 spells CASSLKGSDSPLHF. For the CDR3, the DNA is TGTGCCAGCAGTTTAAAGGGTAGCGATTCACCCCTCCACTTT.

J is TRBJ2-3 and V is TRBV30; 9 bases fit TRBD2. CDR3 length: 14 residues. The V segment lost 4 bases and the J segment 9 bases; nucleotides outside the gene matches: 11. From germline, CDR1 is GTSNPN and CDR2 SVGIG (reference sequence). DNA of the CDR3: TGTGCCTGGAAGAGAAATCTAGCGGGACTAACGCAGTATTTT. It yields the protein CAWKRNLAGLTQYF.

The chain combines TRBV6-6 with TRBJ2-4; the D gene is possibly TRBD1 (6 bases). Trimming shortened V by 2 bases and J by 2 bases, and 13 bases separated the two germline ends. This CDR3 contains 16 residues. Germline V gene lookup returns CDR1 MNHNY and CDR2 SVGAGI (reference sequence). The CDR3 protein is CASSYPQGISKNIQYF. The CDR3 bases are TGTGCCAGCAGTTACCCACAGGGTATATCCAAAAACATTCAGTACTTC.

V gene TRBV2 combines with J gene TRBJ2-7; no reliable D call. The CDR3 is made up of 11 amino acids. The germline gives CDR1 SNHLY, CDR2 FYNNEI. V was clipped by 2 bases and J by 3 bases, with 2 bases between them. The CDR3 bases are TGTGCCAGCAGTGAACACTACGAGCAGTACTTC. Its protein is CASSEHYEQYF.

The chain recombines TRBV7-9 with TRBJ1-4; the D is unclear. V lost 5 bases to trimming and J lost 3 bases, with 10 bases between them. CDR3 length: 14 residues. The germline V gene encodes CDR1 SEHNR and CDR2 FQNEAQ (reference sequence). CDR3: CASSPGLANEKLFF. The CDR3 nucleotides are TGTGCCAGCAGCCCGGGTCTGGCTAATGAAAAACTGTTTTTT.

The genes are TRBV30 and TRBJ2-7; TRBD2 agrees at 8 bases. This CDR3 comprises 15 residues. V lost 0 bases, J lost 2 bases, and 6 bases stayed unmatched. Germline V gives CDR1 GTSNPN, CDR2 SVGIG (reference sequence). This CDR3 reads CAWSVFGTSTYEQYF. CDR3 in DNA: TGTGCCTGGAGTGTGTTCGGGACTAGTACCTACGAGCAGTACTTC. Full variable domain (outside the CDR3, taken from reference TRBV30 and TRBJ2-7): SQTIHQWPATLVQPVGSPLSLECTVEGTSNPNLYWYRQAAGRGLQLLFYSVGIGQISSEVPQNLSASRPQDRQFILSSKKLLLSDSGFYLCAWSVFGTSTYEQYFGPGTRLTVT.